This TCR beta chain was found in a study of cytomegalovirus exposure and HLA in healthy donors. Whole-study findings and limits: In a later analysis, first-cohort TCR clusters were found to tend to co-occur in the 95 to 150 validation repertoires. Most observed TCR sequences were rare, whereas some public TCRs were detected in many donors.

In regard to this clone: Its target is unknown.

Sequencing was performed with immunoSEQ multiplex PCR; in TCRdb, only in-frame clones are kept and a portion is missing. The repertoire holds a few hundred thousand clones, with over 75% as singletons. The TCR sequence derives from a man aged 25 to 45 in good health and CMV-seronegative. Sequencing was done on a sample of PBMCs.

CDR3 DNA: TGCGCCAGCAGCCAAGCTACGGGGGTGTTAGGCTACACCTTC. Translating it yields CASSQATGVLGYTF. The gene calls are TRBV4-3 and TRBJ1-2, with D possibly TRBD1 on 5 matching bases. With 1 base removed from V and 8 bases from J, the gap between germline ends came to 14 bases. Germline assignment: CDR1 LGHNA and CDR2 YSLEER. The CDR3 sequence is 14 residues long.